The 6 T cell receptor beta chains given below trace back to one sample, sequenced in a study of cytomegalovirus exposure and HLA in healthy donors. It was with 60 Vbeta and 13 Jbeta primers that the PCR ran. The assay was immunoSEQ multiplex PCR, and TCRdb's table has in-frame clones only and misses some. The data contain roughly 77,000 clones, around three quarters of them singletons. The sequenced sample was PBMCs. Receptors originate from a man aged 35 to 55 in good health and CMV-seronegative.

V is TRBV27 and J is TRBJ1-3; no clear D. V lost 5 bases and J lost 4, with 18 bases in between. The length of the CDR3 is 16 residues. CDR1 is MNHEY, CDR2 SMNVEV, per germline (reference sequence). This chain's CDR3 is CASSPLPGLLGNTIYF. In nucleotides, the CDR3 is TGTGCCAGCAGTCCCCTTCCTGGACTATTGGGAAACACCATATATTTT.

This rearrangement joins TRBV6-1 to TRBJ1-2, with TRBD1 matching 7 bases. The length of the CDR3 is 14 residues. Germline trimming cut 8 bases from V and 8 bases from J; bases unmatched to any gene: 14. Germline-derived CDR1 and CDR2 are MNHNS and SASEGT. This CDR3 is CASAPREGAGGYTF. The CDR3 DNA follows: TGTGCCAGCGCCCCCCGCGAGGGGGCAGGAGGCTACACCTTC.

This chain connects TRBV10-1 to TRBJ2-7; 9 bases are a match to TRBD1. CDR1 is WNHNN and CDR2 is SYGVQD in the germline V gene (reference sequence). This CDR3 comprises 17 residues. Trimming removed 0 bases from V and 2 bases from J; junction bases left unmatched: 8. This CDR3 reads CASSESKLGQGTYEQYF. The CDR3 DNA follows: TGCGCCAGCAGTGAGTCGAAGTTGGGACAGGGCACCTACGAGCAGTACTTC.

The sample holds one count of this clone. This specimen includes other DNA sequences encoding the same CDR3. The chain employs TRBV6-5 and TRBJ2-1; D unresolved. Trimming removed 2 bases at V and 7 bases at J, with 3 bases between. The CDR3 runs to 11 residues. Germline V gene sequence: CDR1 MNHEY, CDR2 SVGAGI. CDR3 in DNA: TGTGCCAGCAGTTACCTGAATGAGCAGTTCTTC. It is translated as CASSYLNEQFF.

This clone was seen only a few times. The V and J genes are TRBV6-6 and TRBJ2-2; unclear D gene. Trimming took off 2 bases at V and 2 bases at J, with 6 bases between the two ends. CDR1 and CDR2 from the germline V gene are MNHNY and SVGAGI (reference sequence). This CDR3 contains 14 residues. CDR3: CASSYNINTGELFF. Here the CDR3 DNA reads TGTGCCAGCAGTTACAACATTAACACCGGGGAGCTGTTTTTT.

This clone has more than one count but fewer than ten. This rearrangement joins TRBV18 to TRBJ2-5; D is undetermined. The V and J ends lost 3 bases and 2 bases respectively, with 13 bases between them. The CDR3 runs 15 residues. CDR1 is KGHSH and CDR2 is LQKENI in the germline V gene. The CDR3 DNA sequence: TGTGCCAGCTCACCCCTTTCGCGGCAGCAAGAGACCCAGTACTTC. Translating it yields CASSPLSRQQETQYF.